The 3 T cell receptor beta chains listed next were all sequenced from one sample in a study of blood T cells in healthy people across ages. Using a J-beta primer mix together with a sample-barcoded 5' primer, a second PCR was run for about 6 to 12 cycles. TCRdb re-derived calls from the 5' RACE reads in MiXCR, one entry per CDR3 protein. The sample contains some 710,000 distinct CDR3 sequences, 22% of which appear only once. Sequenced material: blood. Receptor source: a man aged 65-85 years in good health.

This sequence joins TRBV15 and TRBJ1-2, with a weak D call TRBD1 (6 bases). Trimming stripped 0 bases from V and 7 bases from J, with 15 bases between. Germline CDR1 and CDR2: LNHNV and YYDKDF (reference sequence). This CDR3 spans 15 amino acids. The CDR3 protein is CATSRERGGVSGYTF. CDR3 bases: TGTGCCACCAGCAGAGAAAGGGGGGGAGTGAGTGGCTACACCTTC. Full variable domain (outside the CDR3, taken from reference TRBV15 and TRBJ1-2): DAMVIQNPRYQVTQFGKPVTLSCSQTLNHNVMYWYQQKSSQAPKLLFHYYDKDFNNEADTPDNFQSRRPNTSFCFLDIRSPGLGDTAMYLCATSRERGGVSGYTFGSGTRLTVV.

There are a few counts of this clonotype. The gene calls are TRBV27 and TRBJ2-7; D may be TRBD1 (5 bases). Germline V CDR1 and CDR2: MNHEY, SMNVEV (reference sequence). CDR3 size: 13 residues. Trimming left V 5 bases short and J 1 base short, with 9 bases between. The DNA of the CDR3 is TGTGCCAGCAGTCGCAGACAGTCCTACGAGCAGTACTTC. It specifies CASSRRQSYEQYF.

The gene calls are TRBV28 and TRBJ1-4, with a tentative D call TRBD1 (6 bases). Germline loops: CDR1 MDHEN, CDR2 SYDVKM. The CDR3 length is 15 residues. Trimming took off 5 bases at V and 5 bases at J, with 15 bases between the two ends. CDR3 nucleotide sequence: TGTGCCAGCAGTCCCCCGGGGGCTGGGAATGAAAAACTGTTTTTT. This translates into CASSPPGAGNEKLFF.